This T cell receptor beta chain originates from a study of T-cell memory formation after mild COVID-19. Study-wide context: In these data, TCR clusters were largely donor specific.

TCRdb reanalysed the 5' RACE reads using MiXCR and keeps one entry per CDR3 protein. Here the sample spans a few hundred thousand distinct CDR3 sequences, over 15% being singletons. This clonotype was seen a handful of times. Trimming removed 4 bases at V and 7 bases at J, with 7 bases between. The CDR3 has 11 amino acids. In germline, CDR1 is MGHDK, CDR2 SYGVNS. Sample: PBMCs or a T cell subset sorted from them (not recorded which). The chain joins TRBV25-1 to TRBJ1-2, with D perhaps matching TRBD1 (5 bases). This receptor was identified in a man aged 18 to 30 who had mild COVID-19 (a few samples of this study predate the infection). Cell type and time point are not known. The CDR3 here is CASSGGLGYTF. Here the CDR3 DNA reads TGTGCCAGCAGTGGGGGACTTGGCTACACCTTC.